These T cell receptor beta chains were read from a single sample in a study of blood T cells in healthy people across ages. TCRdb used MiXCR to reprocess the 5' RACE reads, holding one entry per CDR3 protein. The sample contains around 1,100,000 distinct CDR3 sequences, 35% to 40% of which appear only once. The specimen sequenced was blood. All receptors derive from a man between 18 and 29 years old in good health. Both conserved end residues are trimmed from each CDR3. The order of the fields is V gene, J gene, CDR3 protein.

>TRBV7-9|TRBJ2-5
ASSPDLSHQETQY
>TRBV12-3/TRBV12-4|TRBJ1-1
ACGGTGNTEAF
>TRBV7-2|TRBJ1-5
ASSFLGQGYSNQPQH
>TRBV7-2|TRBJ1-2
ASSLETGARGYT
>TRBV2|TRBJ1-4
ASTPASRYSNEKLF
>TRBV29-1|TRBJ1-1
SVVVNGRTPEAF
>TRBV4-2|TRBJ2-2
AGSQSDWTPNTGELF
>TRBV6-1|TRBJ1-6
ASSPLTRSNSPLH
>TRBV4-3|TRBJ1-6
ASSQDVDSPLH
>TRBV4-3|TRBJ2-3
ASSQDLSTGYTQY
>TRBV12-3/TRBV12-4|TRBJ1-1
ASSSPGTGGTEAF
>TRBV12-3/TRBV12-4|TRBJ2-7
ASSYGQGDEQY
>TRBV7-9|TRBJ2-1
ASSLGASRNEQF
>TRBV4-1|TRBJ1-5
VSSQELDRGLKANQPQH
>TRBV5-1|TRBJ2-2
ASSLAPSTNTGELF
>TRBV3-1|TRBJ2-3
ASSRWGQVTDTQY